This T cell receptor beta chain is from a study of T cell changes during pregnancy in multiple sclerosis. This clone was seen only once. TCRdb's copy holds only in-frame clones and misses some; the assay was immunoSEQ multiplex PCR. The profile covers 60,000 to 70,000 clones, with approximately 90% appearing a single time and around 1.4% taken by the ten largest. Trimming stripped 0 bases from V and 0 bases from J, with 5 bases between. Germline lookup yields CDR1 MNHEY and CDR2 SVGAGI. This CDR3 is 15 amino acids long. V usage is TRBV6-5 and J usage is TRBJ1-4; no clear D. The source material was peripheral blood, sampled in the second trimester of pregnancy. The TCR was taken from a female donor with multiple sclerosis, enrolled in a pregnancy study. The CDR3 nucleotides read TGTGCCAGCAGTTACTCGGAGGCAACTAATGAAAAACTGTTTTTT. Translating it yields CASSYSEATNEKLFF.